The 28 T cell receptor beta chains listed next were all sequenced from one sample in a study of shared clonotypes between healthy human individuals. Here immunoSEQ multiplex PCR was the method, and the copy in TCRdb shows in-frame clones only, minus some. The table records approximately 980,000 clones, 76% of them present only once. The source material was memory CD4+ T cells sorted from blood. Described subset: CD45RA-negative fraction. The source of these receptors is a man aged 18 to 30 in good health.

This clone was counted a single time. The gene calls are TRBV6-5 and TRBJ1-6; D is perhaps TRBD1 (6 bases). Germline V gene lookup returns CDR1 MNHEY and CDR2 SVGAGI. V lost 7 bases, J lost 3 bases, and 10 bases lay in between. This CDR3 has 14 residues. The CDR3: CASTEQGYNSPLHF. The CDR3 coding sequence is TGTGCCAGCACCGAACAGGGCTATAATTCACCCCTCCACTTT.

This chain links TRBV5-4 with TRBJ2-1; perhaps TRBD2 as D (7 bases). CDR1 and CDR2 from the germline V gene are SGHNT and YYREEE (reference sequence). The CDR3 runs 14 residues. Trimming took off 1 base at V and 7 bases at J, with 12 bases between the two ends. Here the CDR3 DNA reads TGTGCCAGCAGCTTGTCGGGGGGCCGGAATGAGCAGTTCTTC. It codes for CASSLSGGRNEQFF. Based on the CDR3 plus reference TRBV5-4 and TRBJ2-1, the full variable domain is ETGVTQSPTHLIKTRGQQVTLRCSSQSGHNTVSWYQQALGQGPQFIFQYYREEENGRGNFPPRFSGLQFPNYSSELNVNALELDDSALYLCASSLSGGRNEQFFGPGTRLTVL.

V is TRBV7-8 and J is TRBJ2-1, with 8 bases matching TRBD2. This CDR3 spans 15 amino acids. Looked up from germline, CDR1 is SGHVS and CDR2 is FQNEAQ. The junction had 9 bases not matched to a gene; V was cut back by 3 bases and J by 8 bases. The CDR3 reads CASSFAGTSLDEQFF. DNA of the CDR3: TGTGCCAGCAGCTTCGCCGGGACTAGTCTAGATGAGCAGTTCTTC.

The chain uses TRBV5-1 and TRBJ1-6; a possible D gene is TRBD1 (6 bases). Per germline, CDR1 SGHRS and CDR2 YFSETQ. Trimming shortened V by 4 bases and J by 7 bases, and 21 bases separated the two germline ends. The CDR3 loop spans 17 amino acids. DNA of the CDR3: TGCGCCAGCAGCCCGTCGGTAGCGGGGACACCAAATTCACCCCTCCACTTT. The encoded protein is CASSPSVAGTPNSPLHF. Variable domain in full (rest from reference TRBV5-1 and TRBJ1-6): KAGVTQTPRYLIKTRGQQVTLSCSPISGHRSVSWYQQTPGQGLQFLFEYFSETQRNKGNFPGRFSGRQFSNSRSEMNVSTLELGDSALYLCASSPSVAGTPNSPLHFGNGTRLTVT.

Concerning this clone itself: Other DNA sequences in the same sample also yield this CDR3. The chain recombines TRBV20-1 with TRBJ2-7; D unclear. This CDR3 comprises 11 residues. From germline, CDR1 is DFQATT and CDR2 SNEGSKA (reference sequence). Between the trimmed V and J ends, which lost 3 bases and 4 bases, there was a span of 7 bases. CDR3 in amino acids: CSASYSYEQYF. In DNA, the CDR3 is TGCAGTGCTAGCTATAGTTACGAGCAGTACTTC.

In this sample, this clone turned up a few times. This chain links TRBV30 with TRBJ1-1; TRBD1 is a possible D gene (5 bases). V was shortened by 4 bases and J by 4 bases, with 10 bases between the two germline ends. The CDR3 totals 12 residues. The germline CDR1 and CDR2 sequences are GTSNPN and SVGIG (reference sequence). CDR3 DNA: TGTGCCTGGACAGGGTTGGGCACTGAAGCTTTCTTT. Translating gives CAWTGLGTEAFF.

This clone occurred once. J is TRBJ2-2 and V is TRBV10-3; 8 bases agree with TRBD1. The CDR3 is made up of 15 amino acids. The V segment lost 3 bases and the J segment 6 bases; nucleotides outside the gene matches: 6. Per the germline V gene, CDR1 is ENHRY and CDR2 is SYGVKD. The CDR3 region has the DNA TGTGCCATCAGTGAAGGGGACAGGAGGGCCGGGGAGCTGTTTTTT. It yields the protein CAISEGDRRAGELFF.

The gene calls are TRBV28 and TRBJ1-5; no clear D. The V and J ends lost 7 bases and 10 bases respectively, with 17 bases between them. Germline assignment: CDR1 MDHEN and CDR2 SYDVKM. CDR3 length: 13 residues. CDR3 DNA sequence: TGTGCCAGCACCTCGGACCGGCGGGGTCCCCAGCATTTT. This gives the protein CASTSDRRGPQHF.

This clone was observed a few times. CDR3 in DNA: TGTGCCAGCAGTGAGCGTTCGGGCAATCAGCCCCAGCATTTT. It encodes CASSERSGNQPQHF. The chain has TRBV6-1 and TRBJ1-5; D gene ambiguous. Germline V CDR1 and CDR2: MNHNS, SASEGT. The CDR3 sequence is 14 residues long. Trimming took off 3 bases at V and 2 bases at J, with 8 bases between the two ends.

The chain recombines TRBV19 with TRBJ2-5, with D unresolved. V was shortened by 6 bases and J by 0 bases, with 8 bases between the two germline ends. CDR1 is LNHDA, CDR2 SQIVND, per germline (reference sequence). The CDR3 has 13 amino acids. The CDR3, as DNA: TGTGCCAGTAGCGTTAGGAACCAAGAGACCCAGTACTTC. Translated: CASSVRNQETQYF.

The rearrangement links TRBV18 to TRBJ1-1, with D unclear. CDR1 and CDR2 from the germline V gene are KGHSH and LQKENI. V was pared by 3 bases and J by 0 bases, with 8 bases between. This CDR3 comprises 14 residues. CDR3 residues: CASSPIRLNTEAFF. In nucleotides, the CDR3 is TGTGCCAGCTCACCTATAAGGTTGAACACTGAAGCTTTCTTT.

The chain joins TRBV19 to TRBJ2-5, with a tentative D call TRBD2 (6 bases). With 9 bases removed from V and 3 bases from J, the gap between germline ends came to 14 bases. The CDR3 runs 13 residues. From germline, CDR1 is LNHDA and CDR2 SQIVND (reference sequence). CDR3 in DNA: TGTGCCAGCAATCGTGGCGGGGAAGAGACCCAGTACTTC. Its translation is CASNRGGEETQYF.

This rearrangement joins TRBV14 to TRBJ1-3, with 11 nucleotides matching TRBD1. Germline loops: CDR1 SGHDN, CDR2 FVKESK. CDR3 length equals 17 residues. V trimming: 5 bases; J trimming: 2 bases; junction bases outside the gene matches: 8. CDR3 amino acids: CASSFGQGAFPGNTIYF. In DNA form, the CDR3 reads TGTGCCAGCAGCTTCGGACAGGGGGCCTTCCCTGGAAACACCATATATTTT.

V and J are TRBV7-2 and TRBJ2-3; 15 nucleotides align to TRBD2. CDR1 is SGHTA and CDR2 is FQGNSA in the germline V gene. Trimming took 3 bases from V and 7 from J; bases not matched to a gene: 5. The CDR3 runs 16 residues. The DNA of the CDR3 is TGTGCCAGCAGCTTGGGGACTAGCGGGAGGACGAATACGCAGTATTTT. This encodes CASSLGTSGRTNTQYF.

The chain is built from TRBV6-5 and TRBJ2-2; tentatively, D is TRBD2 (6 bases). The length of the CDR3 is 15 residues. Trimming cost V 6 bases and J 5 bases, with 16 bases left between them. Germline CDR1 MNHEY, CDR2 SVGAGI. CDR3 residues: CASSRGAGQTGELFF. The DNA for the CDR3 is TGTGCCAGCAGCCGAGGGGCGGGGCAAACCGGGGAGCTGTTTTTT.

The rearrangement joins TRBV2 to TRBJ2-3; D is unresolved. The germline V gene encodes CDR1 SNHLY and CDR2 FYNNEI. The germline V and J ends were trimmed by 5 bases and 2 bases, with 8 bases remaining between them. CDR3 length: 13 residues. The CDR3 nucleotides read TGTGCCAGCAGTCAGATTTACACAGATACGCAGTATTTT. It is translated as CASSQIYTDTQYF.

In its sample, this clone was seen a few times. The CDR3 DNA is TGTGCCAGCAGTCTTGACAGACAGGGGTATAATTCACCCCTCCACTTT. Protein product: CASSLDRQGYNSPLHF. The chain uses TRBV7-9 and TRBJ1-6; 8 positions match TRBD1. CDR1 and CDR2 (germline): SEHNR, FQNEAQ (reference sequence). Unmatched junction bases numbered 8, after V lost 6 bases and J lost 4 bases. This CDR3 has 16 residues.

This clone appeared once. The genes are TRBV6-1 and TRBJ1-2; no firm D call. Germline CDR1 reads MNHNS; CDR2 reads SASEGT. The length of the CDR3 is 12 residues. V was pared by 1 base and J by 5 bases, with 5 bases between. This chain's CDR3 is CASSEGRYGYTF. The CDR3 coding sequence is TGTGCCAGCAGTGAAGGGCGGTATGGCTACACCTTC.

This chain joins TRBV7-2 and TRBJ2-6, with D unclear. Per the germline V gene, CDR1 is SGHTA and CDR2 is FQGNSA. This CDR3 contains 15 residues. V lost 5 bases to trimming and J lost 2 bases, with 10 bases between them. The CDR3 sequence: CASSPPGAGANVLTF. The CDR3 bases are TGTGCCAGCAGCCCCCCCGGCGCTGGGGCCAACGTCCTGACTTTC.

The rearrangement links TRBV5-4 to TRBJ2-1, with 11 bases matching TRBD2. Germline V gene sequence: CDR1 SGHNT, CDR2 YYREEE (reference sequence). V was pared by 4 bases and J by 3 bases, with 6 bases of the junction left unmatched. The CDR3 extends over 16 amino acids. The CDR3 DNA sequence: TGTGCCAGCAGCCAAATAGCGGGGGGGTACTACAATGAGCAGTTCTTC. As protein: CASSQIAGGYYNEQFF.

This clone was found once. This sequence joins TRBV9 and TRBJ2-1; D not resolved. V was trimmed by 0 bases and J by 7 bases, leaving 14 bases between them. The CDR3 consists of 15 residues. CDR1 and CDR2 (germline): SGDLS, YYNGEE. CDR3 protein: CASSVEERKINEQFF. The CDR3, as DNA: TGTGCCAGCAGCGTAGAAGAGAGAAAGATTAATGAGCAGTTCTTC.

The CDR3: CAWRGLQGQQYF. CDR3 nucleotides: TGTGCCTGGAGAGGGTTACAGGGGCAGCAGTACTTC. The chain uses TRBV30 and TRBJ2-7; 7 bases agree with TRBD1. This CDR3 has 12 amino acids. In germline, CDR1 is GTSNPN, CDR2 SVGIG (reference sequence). The trim removed 3 bases at V and 8 bases at J, leaving 7 bases unmatched.

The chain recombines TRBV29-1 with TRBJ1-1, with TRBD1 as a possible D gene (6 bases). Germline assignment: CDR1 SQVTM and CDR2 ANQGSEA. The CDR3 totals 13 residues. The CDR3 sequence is CGVTGTPNTEAFF. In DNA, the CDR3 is TGCGGAGTGACCGGGACACCGAACACTGAAGCTTTCTTT.

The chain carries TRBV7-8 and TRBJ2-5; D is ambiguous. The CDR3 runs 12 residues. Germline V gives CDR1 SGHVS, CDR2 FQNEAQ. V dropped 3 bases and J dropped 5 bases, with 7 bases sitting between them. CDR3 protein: CASSLTRETQYF. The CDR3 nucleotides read TGTGCCAGCAGCTTGACTCGGGAGACCCAGTACTTC. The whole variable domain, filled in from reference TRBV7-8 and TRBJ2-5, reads GAGVSQSPRYKVAKRGQDVALRCDPISGHVSLFWYQQALGQGPEFLTYFQNEAQLDKSGLPSDRFFAERPEGSVSTLKIQRTQQEDSAVYLCASSLTRETQYFGPGTRLLVL.

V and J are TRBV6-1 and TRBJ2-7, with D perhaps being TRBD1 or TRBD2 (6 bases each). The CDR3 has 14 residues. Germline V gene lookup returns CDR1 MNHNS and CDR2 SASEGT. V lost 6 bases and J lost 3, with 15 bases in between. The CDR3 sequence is CASSALGGFYEQYF. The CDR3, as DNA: TGTGCCAGCAGCGCTCTAGGGGGGTTCTACGAGCAGTACTTC.

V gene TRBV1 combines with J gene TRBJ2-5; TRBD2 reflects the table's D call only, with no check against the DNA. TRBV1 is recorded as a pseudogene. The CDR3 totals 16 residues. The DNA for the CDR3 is TGCACCAGCAGCCAAAGGGGGGCGGGAGTTGTAGAGACCCAGTACTTC. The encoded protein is CTSSQRGAGVVETQYF.

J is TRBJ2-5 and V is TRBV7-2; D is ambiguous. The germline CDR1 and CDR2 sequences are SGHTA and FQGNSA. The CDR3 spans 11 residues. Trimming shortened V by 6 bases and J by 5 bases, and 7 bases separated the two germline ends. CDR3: CASSRTETQYF. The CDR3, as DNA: TGTGCCAGCAGTCGTACGGAGACCCAGTACTTC.

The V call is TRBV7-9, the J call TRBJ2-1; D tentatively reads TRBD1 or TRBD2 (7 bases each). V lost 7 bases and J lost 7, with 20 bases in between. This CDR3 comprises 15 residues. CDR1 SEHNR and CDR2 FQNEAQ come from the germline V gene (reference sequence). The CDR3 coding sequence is TGTGCCAGCACCGGCGACAGGGAGGGCTGGAATGAGCAGTTCTTC. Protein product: CASTGDREGWNEQFF.